The 19 T cell receptor beta chains below all came from one sample that was sequenced in a study of blood T cell repertoires in COVID-19. TCRdb's copy holds only in-frame clones and misses some; the assay was immunoSEQ multiplex PCR. This sample has about 200,000 clones; around nine tenths occur once, and the top ten carry roughly 6.4%. The sample comprised peripheral blood. These receptors were obtained from a man in his 60s who had recovered from COVID-19.

This chain joins TRBV7-2 and TRBJ1-4; TRBD1 matches at 7 bases. V lost 6 bases, J lost 3 bases, and 1 base stayed unmatched. This CDR3 is 13 amino acids long. CDR1 is SGHTA and CDR2 is FQGNSA in the germline V gene. Here the CDR3 DNA reads TGTGCCAGCAGTGGGACAGCTAATGAAAAACTGTTTTTT. Protein: CASSGTANEKLFF. Supplemented by reference TRBV7-2 and TRBJ1-4, the full variable domain reads GAGVSQSPSNKVTEKGKDVELRCDPISGHTALYWYRQSLGQGLEFLIYFQGNSAPDKSGLPSDRFSAERTGGSVSTLTIQRTQQEDSAVYLCASSGTANEKLFFGSGTQLSVL.

The rearrangement joins TRBV2 to TRBJ1-5, with 9 bases identical to TRBD1. Per the germline V gene, CDR1 is SNHLY and CDR2 is FYNNEI. Unmatched junction bases numbered 0, after V lost 4 bases and J lost 5 bases. CDR3 length: 13 amino acids. Here the CDR3 reads CASSGTGDQPQHF. CDR3 DNA sequence: TGTGCCAGCAGTGGGACAGGGGATCAGCCCCAGCATTTT.

The gene calls are TRBV9 and TRBJ1-2, with D unclear. V gave up 0 bases and J gave up 1 base, with 13 bases separating them. CDR1 and CDR2 (germline): SGDLS, YYNGEE. CDR3 length: 16 residues. This chain's CDR3 is CASSVGLTDINYGYTF. CDR3 DNA: TGTGCCAGCAGCGTAGGGCTCACCGACATTAACTATGGCTACACCTTC.

This clone has a single count. The rearrangement joins TRBV6-5 to TRBJ2-7; tentatively, D is TRBD1 (5 bases). The CDR3 loop spans 14 amino acids. Trimming stripped 0 bases from V and 7 bases from J, with 13 bases between. Germline V CDR1 and CDR2: MNHEY, SVGAGI. CDR3 in amino acids: CASSYSYRQSEQYF. In DNA, the CDR3 is TGTGCCAGCAGTTACTCCTACCGACAGTCTGAGCAGTACTTC.

V and J are TRBV11-2 and TRBJ1-2; TRBD1 is a possible D gene (5 bases). Germline CDR1 and CDR2: SGHAT and FQNNGV. The CDR3 is made up of 11 amino acids. Trimming took off 5 bases at V and 8 bases at J, with 9 bases between the two ends. The CDR3 here is CASSQGRGYTF. The CDR3 DNA is TGTGCCAGCAGCCAGGGAAGAGGCTACACCTTC.

In DNA form, the CDR3 reads TGTGCCATCAGCCTACAACAGGGGCCCTATGGCTACACCTTC. Amino acids: CAISLQQGPYGYTF. This sequence joins TRBV10-3 and TRBJ1-2; 7 nucleotides agree with TRBD1. The ends lost 6 bases at V and 4 bases at J; junction bases unmatched: 8. The V gene's germline CDR1 is ENHRY and CDR2 SYGVKD. This CDR3 comprises 14 residues.

V usage is TRBV28 and J usage is TRBJ1-3; 10 nucleotides line up with TRBD1. This CDR3 is 16 amino acids long. Germline V gene sequence: CDR1 MDHEN, CDR2 SYDVKM. With V trimmed by 4 bases and J by 2 bases, 5 bases remained unmatched. The CDR3, as DNA: TGTGCCAGCAGTTCGGGACAGGGGCCAACTGGAAACACCATATATTTT. Protein product: CASSSGQGPTGNTIYF.

This clone was detected only once. The V gene is TRBV5-8, the J gene TRBJ2-7, with D tentatively TRBD1 (6 bases). CDR1 and CDR2 from the germline V gene are SGHTS and YDEGEE. There are 15 residues in the CDR3. V lost 4 bases and J 5 bases, leaving 19 bases between the germline ends. The CDR3: CASSPTGFARNEQYF. As DNA, the CDR3 is TGTGCCAGCAGCCCCACAGGGTTTGCGCGAAACGAGCAGTACTTC.

This clone appeared a few times. The chain combines TRBV5-4 with TRBJ2-7; a possible D gene is TRBD1 (6 bases). The V gene lost 0 bases and the J gene lost 6 bases, with 13 bases spanning the gap. There are 14 residues in the CDR3. Germline CDR1 SGHNT, CDR2 YYREEE (reference sequence). DNA of the CDR3: TGTGCCAGCAGCTTGGATCAGGGGATTGGCGAGCAGTACTTC. It specifies CASSLDQGIGEQYF.

The gene calls are TRBV6-1 and TRBJ1-2, with D unresolved. Trimming cost V 2 bases and J 3 bases, with 10 bases left between them. CDR1 and CDR2 (germline): MNHNS, SASEGT. The CDR3 sequence is 14 residues long. CDR3 residues: CASSELDIDYGYTF. CDR3 DNA sequence: TGTGCCAGCAGTGAACTTGACATAGACTATGGCTACACCTTC.

This sequence joins TRBV19 and TRBJ2-3; tentatively, D is TRBD2 (5 bases). Trimming pared 4 bases from V and 4 bases from J, leaving 12 bases between. This CDR3 has 14 residues. The germline CDR1 and CDR2 sequences are LNHDA and SQIVND (reference sequence). The CDR3 DNA reads TGTGCCAGTAGTACAATCGGACTGCCAGATACGCAGTATTTT. Protein: CASSTIGLPDTQYF.

This chain connects TRBV9 to TRBJ1-1; D call uncertain. Trimming cost V 7 bases and J 1 base, with 11 bases left between them. Germline V CDR1 and CDR2: SGDLS, YYNGEE. The CDR3 is 13 amino acids. Here the CDR3 reads CASGIGGNTEAFF. CDR3 bases: TGTGCCAGCGGAATAGGAGGGAACACTGAAGCTTTCTTT.

CDR3 nucleotide sequence: TGCGCCAGCCACCGGGACTCCTCCTACGAGCAGTACTTC. It specifies CASHRDSSYEQYF. This chain uses TRBV5-1 with TRBJ2-7, with D maybe TRBD2 (6 bases). The CDR3 is made up of 13 amino acids. CDR1 SGHRS and CDR2 YFSETQ come from the germline V gene. V lost 7 bases to trimming and J lost 0 bases, with 11 bases between them.

This chain links TRBV24-1 with TRBJ2-1; no clear D. Trimming removed 11 bases from V and 9 bases from J, with 13 bases in between. This CDR3 has 11 residues. CDR1 and CDR2 from the germline V gene are KGHDR and SFDVKD. The CDR3 DNA follows: TGTGCCATTGCAGGTTTCGGTGAGCAGTTCTTC. This codes for CAIAGFGEQFF.

The genes are TRBV3-1 (or the pseudogene TRBV3-2) and TRBJ1-5; no clear D gene. V was cut by 0 bases and J by 7 bases, with 13 bases left in between. The V gene's germline CDR1 is LGHDT and CDR2 YNNKEL (reference sequence). The CDR3 length is 15 residues. In nucleotides, the CDR3 is TGTGCCAGCAGCCAAGATCCGAGCAGTAGCCAGCCCCAGCATTTT. Protein: CASSQDPSSSQPQHF.

The CDR3 bases are TGTGCCAGCAGCGTAGATCCAGGGGGCTACACCGGGGAGCTGTTTTTT. This translates into CASSVDPGGYTGELFF. The chain uses TRBV9 and TRBJ2-2; 8 nucleotides match TRBD1. Germline CDR1 SGDLS, CDR2 YYNGEE. CDR3 length: 16 amino acids. J was trimmed by 3 bases and V by 0 bases; bases with no gene match: 4.

A single count supports this clone. The chain joins TRBV6-2 or TRBV6-3 to TRBJ2-2, with D unresolved. Looked up from germline, CDR1 is MNHEY and CDR2 is SVGEGT. The CDR3 contains 13 residues. Trimming left V 2 bases short and J 4 bases short, with 5 bases between. DNA of the CDR3: TGTGCCAGCAGTTACATAGTCACCGGGGAGCTGTTTTTT. Protein sequence: CASSYIVTGELFF.

V and J are TRBV27 and TRBJ2-2; the D is unclear. Germline CDR1 and CDR2: MNHEY and SMNVEV (reference sequence). V shed 6 bases and J shed 3 bases, with 8 bases lying between them. The CDR3 consists of 13 residues. The CDR3 spells CASSPLDTGELFF. CDR3 DNA: TGTGCCAGCAGCCCCCTCGACACCGGGGAGCTGTTTTTT.

The CDR3 reads CASSLGGSLGNEQFF. The CDR3 coding sequence is TGCGCCAGCAGCTTGGGCGGGAGCTTAGGCAATGAGCAGTTCTTC. This chain links TRBV5-1 with TRBJ2-1; the match to TRBD2 covers 7 bases. The V and J ends lost 0 bases and 6 bases, in that order; junction bases with no gene match: 6. Germline values: CDR1 SGHRS, CDR2 YFSETQ. The CDR3 consists of 15 residues. The full variable domain, with the rest looked up from reference TRBV5-1 and TRBJ2-1, is KAGVTQTPRYLIKTRGQQVTLSCSPISGHRSVSWYQQTPGQGLQFLFEYFSETQRNKGNFPGRFSGRQFSNSRSEMNVSTLELGDSALYLCASSLGGSLGNEQFFGPGTRLTVL.